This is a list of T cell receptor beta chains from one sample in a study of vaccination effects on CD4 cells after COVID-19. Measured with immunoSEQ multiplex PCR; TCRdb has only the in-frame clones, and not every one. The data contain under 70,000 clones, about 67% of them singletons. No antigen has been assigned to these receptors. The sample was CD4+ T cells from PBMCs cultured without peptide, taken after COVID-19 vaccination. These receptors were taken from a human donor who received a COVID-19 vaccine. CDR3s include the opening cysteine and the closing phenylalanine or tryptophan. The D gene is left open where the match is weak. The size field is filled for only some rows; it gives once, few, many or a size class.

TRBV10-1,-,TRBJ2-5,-,CASSESGTSQETQYF,TGCGCCAGCAGTGAGTCAGGGACATCACAAGAGACCCAGTACTTC
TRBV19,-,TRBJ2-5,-,CASSPTGAGETQYF,TGTGCCAGTAGTCCAACTGGGGCGGGAGAGACCCAGTACTTC
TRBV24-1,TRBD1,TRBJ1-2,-,CATSDSGTGRYGYTF,TGTGCCACCAGTGACTCCGGGACAGGCCGCTATGGCTACACCTTC
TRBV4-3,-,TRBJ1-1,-,CASSQYQGDTEAFF,TGCGCCAGCAGCCAATATCAAGGGGACACTGAAGCTTTCTTT
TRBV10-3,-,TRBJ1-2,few,CAISEYGDGYTF,TGTGCCATCAGTGAGTATGGGGATGGCTACACCTTC
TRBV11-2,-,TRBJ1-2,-,CASSPRAESSYGYTF,TGTGCCAGCAGCCCTCGGGCCGAATCGAGTTATGGCTACACCTTC
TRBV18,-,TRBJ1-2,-,CASSPERGTEGYGYTF,TGTGCCAGCTCACCCGAGAGAGGGACGGAAGGCTATGGCTACACCTTC
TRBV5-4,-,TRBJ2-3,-,CASSLEWGDTQYF,TGTGCCAGCAGCTTGGAATGGGGGGATACGCAGTATTTT
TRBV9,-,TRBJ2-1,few,CASSVGTYNNEQFF,TGTGCCAGCAGCGTAGGGACTTATAACAATGAGCAGTTCTTC
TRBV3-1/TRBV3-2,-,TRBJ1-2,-,CASSQEIAGGQGYTF,TGTGCCAGCAGCCAAGAAATCGCTGGGGGCCAGGGCTACACCTTC
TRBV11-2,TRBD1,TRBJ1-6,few,CASSIGQVPPLHF,TGTGCCAGCAGCATCGGACAGGTTCCACCCCTCCACTTT
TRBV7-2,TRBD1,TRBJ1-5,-,CASSRTGNGNQPQHF,TGTGCCAGCAGCCGGACAGGGAATGGCAATCAGCCCCAGCATTTT
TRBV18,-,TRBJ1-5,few,CASSPPGAVDQPQHF,TGTGCCAGCTCACCACCGGGGGCAGTCGATCAGCCCCAGCATTTT
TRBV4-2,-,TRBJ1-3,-,CASSQEGGIGGASGNTIYF,TGTGCCAGCAGCCAAGAGGGAGGGATTGGGGGAGCCTCTGGAAACACCATATATTTT
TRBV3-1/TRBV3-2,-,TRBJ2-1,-,CASSRSSYNEQFF,TGTGCCAGCAGCCGAAGCTCCTACAATGAGCAGTTCTTC
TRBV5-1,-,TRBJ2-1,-,CASSRWGQDNEQFF,TGCGCCAGCAGTAGGTGGGGGCAAGACAATGAGCAGTTCTTC
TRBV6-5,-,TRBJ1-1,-,CASSYALYTEAFF,TGTGCCAGCAGTTATGCACTTTACACTGAAGCTTTCTTT
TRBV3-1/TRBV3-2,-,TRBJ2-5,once,CASSRPYQGAGETQYF,TGTGCCAGCAGCCGTCCCTATCAGGGTGCGGGGGAGACCCAGTACTTC
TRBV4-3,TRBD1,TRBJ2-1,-,CASSRQTTGGAYNEQFF,TGCGCCAGCAGCCGCCAAACGACAGGGGGGGCTTACAATGAGCAGTTCTTC
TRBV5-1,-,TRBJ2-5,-,CASSLGSGNPQETQYF,TGCGCCAGCAGCTTGGGTTCGGGGAATCCCCAAGAGACCCAGTACTTC
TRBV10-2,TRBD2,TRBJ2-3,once,CATGLAGPTGTDTQYF,TGCGCCACGGGACTAGCGGGGCCAACCGGGACAGATACGCAGTATTTT
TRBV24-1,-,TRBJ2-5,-,CATSDFTNPGRETQYF,TGTGCCACCAGTGATTTCACTAATCCGGGGCGGGAGACCCAGTACTTC